The 31 T cell receptor beta chains below all came from one sample that was sequenced in a study of cytomegalovirus exposure and HLA in healthy donors. With 60 Vbeta and 13 Jbeta primers, the PCR was carried out. Generated by immunoSEQ multiplex PCR, the TCRdb table keeps only in-frame clones and is missing some. The data show about 180,000 clones, with about four fifths seen just once and about 2.1% held by the top ten. Sequencing was performed on PBMCs. The receptors shown here come from a woman aged 30 to 39 in good health and CMV-seronegative.

The rearrangement joins TRBV30 to TRBJ1-5; weak D call: TRBD1 (5 bases). The CDR3 consists of 13 residues. Germline CDR1 GTSNPN, CDR2 SVGIG (reference sequence). V gave up 2 bases and J gave up 6 bases, with 11 bases separating them. The CDR3 DNA reads as TGTGCCTGGAGTTGGCAGGGCGGTCAGCCCCAGCATTTT. Amino acids: CAWSWQGGQPQHF.

The chain combines TRBV5-4 with TRBJ1-2; D is uncertain. Trimming took off 4 bases at V and 2 bases at J, with 6 bases between the two ends. The CDR3 spans 12 residues. Germline V gene sequence: CDR1 SGHNT, CDR2 YYREEE (reference sequence). CDR3 DNA: TGTGCCAGCAGCCCGGGGAACTATGGCTACACCTTC. It yields the protein CASSPGNYGYTF. Full variable domain (missing parts from reference TRBV5-4 and TRBJ1-2): ETGVTQSPTHLIKTRGQQVTLRCSSQSGHNTVSWYQQALGQGPQFIFQYYREEENGRGNFPPRFSGLQFPNYSSELNVNALELDDSALYLCASSPGNYGYTFGSGTRLTVV.

The chain employs TRBV30 and TRBJ1-4, with D tentatively TRBD1 (5 bases). The CDR3 runs to 14 residues. Germline-derived CDR1 and CDR2 are GTSNPN and SVGIG (reference sequence). V lost 1 base, J lost 5 bases, and 11 bases lay in between. In DNA, the CDR3 is TGTGCCTGGAGTGCAGACAGACGAAATGAAAAACTGTTTTTT. Amino acids: CAWSADRRNEKLFF.

A few counts support this clone. CDR3 DNA sequence: TGTGCCAGCAGCTCAGGGGGTCCCTACGAGCAGTACTTC. Protein product: CASSSGGPYEQYF. J is TRBJ2-7 and V is TRBV7-2; 7 positions agree with TRBD1. CDR3 size: 13 residues. The ends lost 4 bases at V and 2 bases at J; junction bases unmatched: 2. CDR1 SGHTA and CDR2 FQGNSA come from the germline V gene. The full variable domain, in which reference TRBV7-2 and TRBJ2-7 provide the parts outside the CDR3, is GAGVSQSPSNKVTEKGKDVELRCDPISGHTALYWYRQSLGQGLEFLIYFQGNSAPDKSGLPSDRFSAERTGGSVSTLTIQRTQQEDSAVYLCASSSGGPYEQYFGPGTRLTVT.

The chain has TRBV15 and TRBJ1-1; TRBD1 matches at 7 bases. Germline assignment: CDR1 LNHNV and CDR2 YYDKDF (reference sequence). V lost 4 bases and J lost 4; bases outside the gene matches: 9. The CDR3 has 15 amino acids. The CDR3 nucleotides are TGTGCCACCAGCAACGGGAGAAGGGGGCTCACTGAAGCTTTCTTT. Protein: CATSNGRRGLTEAFF.

The chain links TRBV29-1 to TRBJ1-2, with 8 bases lining up with TRBD1. Germline CDR1 reads SQVTM; CDR2 reads ANQGSEA. V lost 6 bases and J lost 7; bases outside the gene matches: 10. This CDR3 contains 13 residues. CDR3 nucleotides: TGCAGCGTACAGGACAGGGACGCGCGTGGCTACACCTTC. Amino acids: CSVQDRDARGYTF.

The chain has TRBV6-1 and TRBJ1-6; D may be TRBD1 (6 bases). The V gene lost 10 bases and the J gene lost 7 bases, with 14 bases spanning the gap. CDR1 MNHNS and CDR2 SASEGT come from the germline V gene. This CDR3 is built from 13 residues. This chain's CDR3 is CANRPGQNSPLHF. The CDR3 DNA reads as TGTGCCAACCGGCCTGGACAGAATTCACCCCTCCACTTT.

This chain links TRBV30 with TRBJ2-2, with TRBD2 matching over 14 bases. Germline CDR1 GTSNPN, CDR2 SVGIG (reference sequence). This CDR3 comprises 17 residues. J was trimmed by 5 bases and V by 1 base; bases with no gene match: 6. CDR3 sequence: CAWSGTSGGLGTGELFF. The CDR3 region has the DNA TGTGCCTGGAGTGGGACTAGCGGGGGGCTCGGGACCGGGGAGCTGTTTTTT.

V and J are TRBV7-3 and TRBJ1-5, with TRBD1 matching 7 bases. CDR3 length: 16 residues. Germline CDR1 SGHTA, CDR2 FQGTGA. V lost 5 bases and J lost 3; bases outside the gene matches: 10. CDR3 region: CASSERTGALNQPQHF. In nucleotides, the CDR3 is TGTGCCAGCAGCGAACGTACAGGGGCCCTCAATCAGCCCCAGCATTTT.

This sequence joins TRBV5-6 and TRBJ1-1, with 9 bases matching TRBD1. Trimming removed 4 bases from V and 7 bases from J; junction bases left unmatched: 8. The CDR3 is made up of 14 amino acids. CDR1 SGHDT and CDR2 YYEEEE come from the germline V gene. As DNA, the CDR3 is TGTGCCAGCAGCGCTCTTACAGGGGGCGGTGAAGCTTTCTTT. This sequence encodes CASSALTGGGEAFF.

V gene TRBV5-6 combines with J gene TRBJ2-7; TRBD2 might be the D (5 bases). Deletions cut 4 bases from V and 2 bases from J, with 13 bases between. CDR3 length: 14 residues. Germline CDR1 is SGHDT and CDR2 is YYEEEE. The CDR3 here is CASSPVGVTYEQYF. As DNA, the CDR3 is TGTGCCAGCAGCCCGGTCGGGGTGACCTACGAGCAGTACTTC.

The chain is built from TRBV6-1 and TRBJ2-2; TRBD1 might be the D (5 bases). In germline, CDR1 is MNHNS, CDR2 SASEGT. The V end lost 9 bases, the J end lost 2 bases, and 13 bases lay between the germline ends. The length of the CDR3 is 14 residues. The DNA of the CDR3 is TGTGCCAGTCCCCCCAGGACAAACACCGGGGAGCTGTTTTTT. Amino acid sequence: CASPPRTNTGELFF.

This clone was observed once. The chain uses TRBV30 and TRBJ2-1; D is possibly TRBD2 (6 bases). V lost 0 bases and J 8 bases, leaving 8 bases between the germline ends. Germline V lookup: CDR1 GTSNPN, CDR2 SVGIG (reference sequence). The CDR3 totals 12 residues. CDR3 loop: CAWSVWEDEQFF. The DNA for the CDR3 is TGTGCCTGGAGTGTATGGGAGGATGAGCAGTTCTTC.

This chain links TRBV6-1 with TRBJ1-5; D is ambiguous. V gave up 2 bases and J gave up 6 bases, with 11 bases separating them. This CDR3 contains 14 residues. Germline lookup yields CDR1 MNHNS and CDR2 SASEGT. The CDR3 loop is CASSERAGGQPQHF. The CDR3 DNA sequence: TGTGCCAGCAGTGAAAGGGCGGGTGGTCAGCCCCAGCATTTT.

The V gene is TRBV7-9, the J gene TRBJ1-2, with 9 bases aligning to TRBD1. In germline, CDR1 is SEHNR, CDR2 FQNEAQ (reference sequence). The V and J ends lost 5 bases and 7 bases, in that order; junction bases with no gene match: 20. This CDR3 is 18 amino acids long. CDR3 amino acids: CASSARNSRWDRVRGYTF. The CDR3 bases are TGTGCCAGCAGCGCCCGGAATTCGAGGTGGGACAGGGTGCGTGGCTACACCTTC.

The V call is TRBV9, the J call TRBJ2-5; TRBD1 matches at 7 bases. Germline CDR1 reads SGDLS; CDR2 reads YYNGEE. The CDR3 spans 14 residues. V was pared by 2 bases and J by 5 bases, with 6 bases of the junction left unmatched. CDR3 sequence: CASSVSGGEETQYF. As DNA, the CDR3 is TGTGCCAGCAGCGTGTCAGGGGGTGAGGAGACCCAGTACTTC.

This chain links TRBV19 with TRBJ2-1; 11 bases align to TRBD1. V dropped 6 bases and J dropped 3; count of bases not matched to a gene: 4. Germline loops: CDR1 LNHDA, CDR2 SQIVND (reference sequence). The CDR3 contains 15 residues. The CDR3 sequence is CASRAGTGGYNEQFF. The CDR3 bases are TGTGCCAGTAGAGCCGGGACAGGGGGCTACAATGAGCAGTTCTTC.

V is TRBV7-3 and J is TRBJ2-6; 7 positions match TRBD1. Germline loops: CDR1 SGHTA, CDR2 FQGTGA. V shed 1 base, J shed 1 base, and the junction held 13 bases outside the gene matches. This CDR3 has 20 residues. The CDR3 DNA reads as TGTGCCAGCAGCTTAAAGTTTGCCAGGGGGTTGGCTTCTGGGGCCAACGTCCTGACTTTC. Protein sequence: CASSLKFARGLASGANVLTF.

The V and J genes are TRBV7-4 and TRBJ1-3; unclear D gene. This CDR3 contains 15 residues. V was pared by 6 bases and J by 7 bases, with 19 bases between. Germline CDR1 is SGHVT and CDR2 is SQSDAQ. The DNA of the CDR3 is TGTGCCAGCAGGCACCCGGGTCAGTGGATTAACACCATATATTTT. As protein: CASRHPGQWINTIYF. The whole variable domain, filled in from reference TRBV7-4 and TRBJ1-3, reads GAGVSQSPRYKVAKRGRDVALRCDSISGHVTLYWYRQTLGQGSEVLTYSQSDAQRDKSGRPSGRFSAERPERSVSTLKIQRTEQGDSAVYLCASRHPGQWINTIYFGEGSWLTVV.

This clone was recorded once. The rearrangement uses TRBV7-2 and TRBJ1-2; 8 positions match TRBD1. Per the germline V gene, CDR1 is SGHTA and CDR2 is FQGNSA. This CDR3 is built from 12 residues. V gave up 5 bases and J gave up 5 bases; unmatched junction bases: 1. CDR3 nucleotide sequence: TGTGCCAGCAGCAACAGGGGGTATGGCTACACCTTC. It specifies CASSNRGYGYTF.

In its sample, this clone was seen once. The chain joins TRBV27 to TRBJ1-1; D is ambiguous. Between the trimmed V and J ends, which lost 3 bases and 0 bases, there was a span of 5 bases. Germline V lookup: CDR1 MNHEY, CDR2 SMNVEV (reference sequence). This CDR3 has 13 residues. CDR3 region: CASSFLMNTEAFF. The DNA of the CDR3 is TGTGCCAGCAGTTTTTTAATGAACACTGAAGCTTTCTTT.

The rearrangement joins TRBV7-6 to TRBJ1-6, with D possibly matching TRBD1 (5 bases). CDR3 length: 16 amino acids. V dropped 1 base and J dropped 6 bases, with 13 bases sitting between them. The germline gives CDR1 SGHVS, CDR2 FNYEAQ. CDR3 coding DNA: TGTGCCAGCAGCTTAGTCTCCGGGGGTGGTAATTCACCCCTCCACTTT. Translating it yields CASSLVSGGGNSPLHF.

This clone has more than one count but fewer than ten. Other nucleotide sequences in the sample specify the same CDR3. CDR3 sequence: CASSQDRNTEAFF. Here the CDR3 DNA reads TGTGCCAGCAGCCAAGACAGGAACACTGAAGCTTTCTTT. V is TRBV14 and J is TRBJ1-1, with D uncertain. The CDR3 has 13 residues. The V end lost 0 bases, the J end lost 1 base, and 3 bases lay between the germline ends. Germline assignment: CDR1 SGHDN and CDR2 FVKESK.

The rearrangement links TRBV4-1 to TRBJ2-1, with D unresolved. CDR1 and CDR2 (germline): MGHRA, YSYEKL. V was clipped by 3 bases and J by 2 bases, with 14 bases between them. The CDR3 runs 16 residues. The CDR3: CASSHRIEPPYNEQFF. The CDR3 bases are TGCGCCAGCAGCCACCGTATAGAACCCCCCTACAATGAGCAGTTCTTC.

This chain uses TRBV29-1 with TRBJ1-2; 8 bases agree with TRBD1. The CDR3 sequence is 16 residues long. The germline gives CDR1 SQVTM, CDR2 ANQGSEA. V lost 0 bases and J lost 4; bases outside the gene matches: 10. The CDR3 loop is CSVEDLDRVTLYGYTF. CDR3 nucleotide sequence: TGCAGCGTTGAAGATCTGGACAGGGTGACACTCTATGGCTACACCTTC.

This clone occurred a few times. V and J are TRBV5-1 and TRBJ2-7; 7 bases match TRBD1. This CDR3 has 18 residues. J lost 2 bases, V lost 0 bases, and 14 bases had no gene match. Germline CDR1 is SGHRS and CDR2 is YFSETQ. CDR3 nucleotides: TGCGCCAGCAGCTTGGCCGCCATGACAGGGAGTCTGGCCTACGAGCAGTACTTC. It specifies CASSLAAMTGSLAYEQYF.

V and J are TRBV19 and TRBJ2-7; D is possibly TRBD1 (5 bases). CDR1 and CDR2 from the germline V gene are LNHDA and SQIVND (reference sequence). The length of the CDR3 is 13 residues. Trimming took 4 bases from V and 0 from J, leaving 7 bases between them. In DNA, the CDR3 is TGTGCCAGTAGTAGCCAGGGCTCCTACGAGCAGTACTTC. It is translated as CASSSQGSYEQYF.

The chain uses TRBV5-1 and TRBJ2-5, with no clear D. The germline V gene encodes CDR1 SGHRS and CDR2 YFSETQ. V was pared by 4 bases and J by 5 bases, with 6 bases between. This CDR3 is 11 amino acids long. The CDR3 nucleotides are TGCGCCAGCAGCGCACACGAGACCCAGTACTTC. It yields the protein CASSAHETQYF.

The chain joins TRBV30 to TRBJ2-2; TRBD1 aligns across 10 bases. Per germline, CDR1 GTSNPN and CDR2 SVGIG (reference sequence). The CDR3 contains 14 residues. V dropped 7 bases and J dropped 7; count of bases not matched to a gene: 9. The CDR3 sequence is CAFSGTGANGELFF. The CDR3 nucleotides are TGTGCCTTTTCCGGGACAGGGGCGAACGGGGAGCTGTTTTTT.

V is TRBV5-1 and J is TRBJ2-3; 9 bases are shared with TRBD2. The CDR3 spans 16 residues. CDR1 is SGHRS, CDR2 YFSETQ, per germline. The V segment lost 1 base and the J segment 3 bases; nucleotides outside the gene matches: 6. The CDR3 region is CASSLSRRGGTDTQYF. In nucleotides, the CDR3 is TGCGCCAGCAGCTTGTCAAGGCGGGGGGGGACAGATACGCAGTATTTT.

J is TRBJ1-5 and V is TRBV7-2, with D hard to call. This CDR3 has 12 residues. With 2 bases removed from V and 5 bases from J, the gap between germline ends came to 4 bases. Germline V gives CDR1 SGHTA, CDR2 FQGNSA. The CDR3 coding sequence is TGTGCCAGCAGCTTAATAGATCAGCCCCAGCATTTT. This codes for CASSLIDQPQHF.